The T cell receptor beta chain under discussion was sequenced for a study of Ad26.COV2.S vaccination and SARS-CoV-2 variants. Whole-study context: Trial arm assignment for the donor was COV1001 Ad26.COV2.S. Ad26.COV2.S shots went into the muscle once or twice, 56 days apart.

Study-wide findings and caveats: Vaccine recipients surpassed placebo recipients in spike-specific TCR breadth. Whether participants received vaccine or placebo, their non-spike TCR breadth was similar.

The germline V gene has CDR1 MNHEY and CDR2 SVGEGT. The CDR3 sequence is 15 residues long. The V segment lost 6 bases and the J segment 5 bases; nucleotides outside the gene matches: 6. The protocol was immunoSEQ multiplex PCR, while the TCRdb copy is restricted to in-frame clones and leaves out a portion. Of some 520,000 clones in the sample, around 90% were seen once. On this clone: Its specificity is not known.

Treatment denoted: 19 received Ad26.COV2.S at low or high dose, single or two shots; about 5 received placebo; per-sample allocation not given. At day 63 after the first vaccine or placebo injection, samples were drawn. Sequenced material: peripheral blood, taken in a trial of Ad26.COV2.S vaccine versus placebo. This receptor was identified in a person aged 18-65 years who received the Ad26.COV2.S COVID-19 vaccine or a placebo. This sequence joins TRBV6-2 or TRBV6-3 and TRBJ2-1, with 11 nucleotides matching TRBD2. This chain's CDR3 is CASSRLAGPNNEQFF. CDR3 nucleotide sequence: TGTGCCAGCAGCCGACTAGCGGGACCGAACAATGAGCAGTTCTTC.